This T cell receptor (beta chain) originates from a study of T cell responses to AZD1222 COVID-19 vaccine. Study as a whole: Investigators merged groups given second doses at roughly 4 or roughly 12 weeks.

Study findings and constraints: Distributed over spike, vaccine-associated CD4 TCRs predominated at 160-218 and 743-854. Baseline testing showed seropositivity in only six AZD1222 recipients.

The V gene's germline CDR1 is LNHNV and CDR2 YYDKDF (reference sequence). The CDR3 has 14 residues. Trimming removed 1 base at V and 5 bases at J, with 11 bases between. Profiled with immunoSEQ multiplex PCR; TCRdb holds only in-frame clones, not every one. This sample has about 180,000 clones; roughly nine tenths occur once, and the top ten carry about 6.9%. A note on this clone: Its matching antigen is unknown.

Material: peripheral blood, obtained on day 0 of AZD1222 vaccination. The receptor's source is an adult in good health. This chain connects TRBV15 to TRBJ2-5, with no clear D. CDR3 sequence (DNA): TGTGCCACCAGCAGAGTTGGTTCTGGGGAGACCCAGTACTTC. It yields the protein CATSRVGSGETQYF.